One sample yielded the 7 T cell receptor beta chains listed below, sequenced in a study of early T cells in non-severe SARS-CoV-2 infection. MiXCR, applied by TCRdb to the 5' RACE reads, yields one record per CDR3 protein. The table has under 60,000 distinct CDR3 sequences, more than 9% seen once. The sequenced sample was whole blood. These receptors were collected from an adult who was a healthcare worker with PCR-confirmed SARS-CoV-2 infection or an uninfected control (not recorded which).

The chain employs TRBV6-1 and TRBJ1-5; D possibly corresponds to TRBD1 (6 bases). This CDR3 has 15 residues. Germline V gene lookup returns CDR1 MNHNS and CDR2 SASEGT. The ends were cut back, 8 bases at V and 0 bases at J, with 14 bases in the middle. CDR3: CASWAGAYSNQPQHF. CDR3 DNA sequence: TGTGCCAGCTGGGCGGGGGCTTATAGCAATCAGCCCCAGCATTTT.

This clonotype was seen at least ten times. The chain links TRBV29-1 to TRBJ2-1; TRBD2 matches at 9 bases. The CDR3 spans 12 residues. Germline V gene sequence: CDR1 SQVTM, CDR2 ANQGSEA. The DNA for the CDR3 is TGCAGGGCCAGCGGGGGGTACAATGAGCAGTTCTTC. Translation: CRASGGYNEQFF.

This clonotype has only a few counts. The rearrangement uses TRBV7-2 and TRBJ2-7, with D maybe TRBD1 (5 bases). The CDR3 extends over 11 amino acids. V dropped 6 bases and J dropped 13 bases, with 16 bases sitting between them. CDR1 is SGHTA, CDR2 FQGNSA, per germline. This CDR3 reads CASRYRQQVYF. As DNA, the CDR3 is TGTGCCAGCAGGTACCGACAGCAGGTATACTTC.

This chain links TRBV6-2 or TRBV6-3 with TRBJ2-7, with D possibly called TRBD1 or TRBD2 (5 bases each). CDR3 length: 13 amino acids. Germline V gene data show CDR1 as MNHEY and CDR2 as SVGEGT. V dropped 2 bases and J dropped 4 bases, with 9 bases sitting between them. The CDR3 sequence is CASSYDGGYEQYF. The CDR3 DNA follows: TGTGCCAGCAGTTACGATGGGGGATACGAGCAGTACTTC.

In its sample, this clonotype was seen many times. The J gene is TRBJ1-5, the V gene TRBV12-3 or TRBV12-4, with D possibly TRBD1 on 5 matching bases. The CDR3 runs to 18 residues. V was clipped by 6 bases and J by 4 bases, with 25 bases between them. CDR3 bases: TGTGCCAGCAGCCTCGGGGGGGGACTTGCTTTCGGAAATCAGCCCCAGCATTTT. The encoded protein is CASSLGGGLAFGNQPQHF.

This clonotype was seen many times. V usage is TRBV24-1 and J usage is TRBJ2-7, with D tentatively TRBD1 (6 bases). The CDR3 length is 16 residues. Germline loops: CDR1 KGHDR, CDR2 SFDVKD. Trimming removed 4 bases at V and 2 bases at J, with 17 bases between. The CDR3 DNA follows: TGTGCCACCAGTGACCGGAACCGGGACAAACCCTACGAGCAGTACTTC. Amino acid sequence: CATSDRNRDKPYEQYF.

This clonotype was observed a few times. The chain combines TRBV11-3 with TRBJ1-4; D not certain. The length of the CDR3 is 14 residues. Looked up from germline, CDR1 is SGHNT and CDR2 is YENEEA. V lost 5 bases and J lost 7, with 14 bases in between. DNA for the CDR3: TGTGCCAGCAGCGCCGCCCGGCGGGCTGAAAAACTGTTTTTT. As protein: CASSAARRAEKLFF.